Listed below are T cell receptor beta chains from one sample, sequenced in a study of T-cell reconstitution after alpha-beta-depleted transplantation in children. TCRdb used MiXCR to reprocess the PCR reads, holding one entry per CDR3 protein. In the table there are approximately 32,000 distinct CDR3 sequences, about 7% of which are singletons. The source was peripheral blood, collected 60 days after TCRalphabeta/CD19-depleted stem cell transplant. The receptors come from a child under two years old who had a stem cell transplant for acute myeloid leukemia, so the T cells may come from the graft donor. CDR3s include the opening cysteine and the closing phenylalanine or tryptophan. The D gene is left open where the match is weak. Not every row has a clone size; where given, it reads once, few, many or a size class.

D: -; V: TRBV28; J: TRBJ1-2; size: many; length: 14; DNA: TGTGCCAGCAGTTTATGGGTGGAATTGGGAGGCTACACCTTC; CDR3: CASSLWVELGGYTF
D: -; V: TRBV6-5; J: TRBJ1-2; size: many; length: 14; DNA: TGTGCCAGCAGTTATTATAACAGTGCATATGGCTACACCTTC; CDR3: CASSYYNSAYGYTF
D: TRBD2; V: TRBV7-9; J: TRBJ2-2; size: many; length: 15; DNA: TGTGCCAGCCCCCGGGAGGGACCGAACACCGGGGAGCTGTTTTTT; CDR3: CASPREGPNTGELFF
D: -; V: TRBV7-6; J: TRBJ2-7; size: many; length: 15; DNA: TGTGCCAGCAGCTTAGATCAGGGGCCCAGCACGGGGCAGTACTTC; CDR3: CASSLDQGPSTGQYF
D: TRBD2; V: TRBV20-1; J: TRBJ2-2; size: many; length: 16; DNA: TGCAGTGCTAGACGGGATAGCGGGAGAGATAGCGGGGAGCTGTTTTTT; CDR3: CSARRDSGRDSGELFF
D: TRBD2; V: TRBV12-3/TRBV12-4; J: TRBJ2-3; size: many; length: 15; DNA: TGTGCCAGCTCTCTCCTAGCGGGGACAGCAGATACGCAGTATTTT; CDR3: CASSLLAGTADTQYF
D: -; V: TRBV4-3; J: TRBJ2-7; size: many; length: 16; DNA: TGCGCCAGCAGCCAAGATAGAGTCCCTTACCCCTACGAGCAGTACTTC; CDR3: CASSQDRVPYPYEQYF
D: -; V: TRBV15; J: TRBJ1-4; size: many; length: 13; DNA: TGTGCCACCAGCAGAGAGGTCAGAGAAAAACTGTTTTTT; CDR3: CATSREVREKLFF
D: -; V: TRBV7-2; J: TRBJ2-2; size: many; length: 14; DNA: TGTGCCAGCAGCTTATTTTGGAACACCGGGGAGCTGTTTTTT; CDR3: CASSLFWNTGELFF
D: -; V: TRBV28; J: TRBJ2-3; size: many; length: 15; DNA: TGTGCCAGCAGTTTATGGTCCCCTGACACAGATACGCAGTATTTT; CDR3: CASSLWSPDTDTQYF
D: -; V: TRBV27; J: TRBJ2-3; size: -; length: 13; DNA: TGTGCCAGCAGTTTAGACCGCACAGATACGCAGTATTTT; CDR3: CASSLDRTDTQYF
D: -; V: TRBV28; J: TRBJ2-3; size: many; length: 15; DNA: TGTGCCAGCAACTCGGAACTCCTGGGCGCAGATACGCAGTATTTT; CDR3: CASNSELLGADTQYF
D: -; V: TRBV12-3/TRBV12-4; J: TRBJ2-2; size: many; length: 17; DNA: TGTGCCAGCAGTTTAGCGCTCGGCCCGACGCGCACCGGGGAGCTGTTTTTT; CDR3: CASSLALGPTRTGELFF
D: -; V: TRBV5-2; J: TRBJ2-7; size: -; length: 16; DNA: TGTGCCATGGGCCCCGGGCTAGCGCCCTTAGTAGACGAGCAGTACTTC; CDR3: CAMGPGLAPLVDEQYF
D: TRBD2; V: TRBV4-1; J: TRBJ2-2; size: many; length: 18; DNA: TGCGCCAGCAGCCAAGATGGCGGCGGGAGGACGGGGAACGGGGAGCTGTTTTTT; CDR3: CASSQDGGGRTGNGELFF
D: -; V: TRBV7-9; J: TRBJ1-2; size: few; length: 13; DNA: TGTGCCAGCAGTCGAATGCCCCAGAATGGCTACACCTTC; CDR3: CASSRMPQNGYTF
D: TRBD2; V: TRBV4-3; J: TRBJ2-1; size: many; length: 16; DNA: TGCGCCAGCAGCCAAGATCAGACTAGCGGGAGGGGTGAGCAGTTCTTC; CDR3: CASSQDQTSGRGEQFF
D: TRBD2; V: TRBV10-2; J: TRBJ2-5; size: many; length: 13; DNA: TGCGCCAGCAGTGGGGGGGGAATAGAGACCCAGTACTTC; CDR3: CASSGGGIETQYF
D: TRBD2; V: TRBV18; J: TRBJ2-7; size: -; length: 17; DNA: TGTGCCAGCTCACCTCCTGAACTAGCGGCGAGCTCCTACGAGCAGTACTTC; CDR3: CASSPPELAASSYEQYF
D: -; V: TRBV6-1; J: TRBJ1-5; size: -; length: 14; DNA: TGTGCCAGCAGCTCCGGCCAGGGAAAACAGCCCCAGCATTTT; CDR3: CASSSGQGKQPQHF
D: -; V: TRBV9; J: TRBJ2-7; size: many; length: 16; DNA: TGTGCCAGCAGCGGCCAGACTTTGGACGGTCCCTACGAGCAGTACTTC; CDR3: CASSGQTLDGPYEQYF
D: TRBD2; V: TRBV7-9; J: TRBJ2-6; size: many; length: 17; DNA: TGTGCCAGCAGCTTACTAGCGGATAGCTCTGGGGCCAACGTCCTGACTTTC; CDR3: CASSLLADSSGANVLTF
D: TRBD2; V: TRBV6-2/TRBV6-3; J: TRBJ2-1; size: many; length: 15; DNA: TGTGCCAGCAGTTACTCTAGCGGGGGGAAGAATGAGCAGTTCTTC; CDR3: CASSYSSGGKNEQFF
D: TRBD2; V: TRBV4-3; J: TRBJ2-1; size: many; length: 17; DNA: TGCGCCAGCAGCCAAGGGATTAGCGGGACTCACTACAATGAGCAGTTCTTC; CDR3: CASSQGISGTHYNEQFF
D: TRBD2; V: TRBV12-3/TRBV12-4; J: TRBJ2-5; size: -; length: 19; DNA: TGTGCCCTCTGTACCGGACTAGCGGGAAGGACTGGGCACCAAGAGACCCAGTACTTC; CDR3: CALCTGLAGRTGHQETQYF
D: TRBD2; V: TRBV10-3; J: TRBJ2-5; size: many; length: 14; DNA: TGTGCCATCAGTGATGGGACTAGCTTGGAGACCCAGTACTTC; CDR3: CAISDGTSLETQYF